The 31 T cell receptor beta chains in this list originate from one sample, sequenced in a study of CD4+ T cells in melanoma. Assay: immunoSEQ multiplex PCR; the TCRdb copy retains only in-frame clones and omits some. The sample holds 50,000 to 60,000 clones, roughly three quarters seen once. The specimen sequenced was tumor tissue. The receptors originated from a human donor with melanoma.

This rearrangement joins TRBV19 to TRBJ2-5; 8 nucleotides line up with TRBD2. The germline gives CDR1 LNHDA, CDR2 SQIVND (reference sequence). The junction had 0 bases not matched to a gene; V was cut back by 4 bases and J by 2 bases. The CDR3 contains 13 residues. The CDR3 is CASSRLAQETQYF. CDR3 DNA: TGTGCCAGTAGTAGACTAGCGCAAGAGACCCAGTACTTC.

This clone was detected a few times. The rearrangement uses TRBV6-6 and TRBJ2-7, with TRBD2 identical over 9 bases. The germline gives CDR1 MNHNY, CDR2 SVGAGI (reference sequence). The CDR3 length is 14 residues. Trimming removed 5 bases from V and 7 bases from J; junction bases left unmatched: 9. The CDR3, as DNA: TGTGCCAGCAGTCCTTACGGGACTAGCTATGAGCAGTACTTC. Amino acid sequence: CASSPYGTSYEQYF.

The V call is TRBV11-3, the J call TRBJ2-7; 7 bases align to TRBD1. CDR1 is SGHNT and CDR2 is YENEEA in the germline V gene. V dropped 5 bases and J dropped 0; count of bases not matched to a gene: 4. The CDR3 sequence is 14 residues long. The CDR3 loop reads CASSPQGNSYEQYF. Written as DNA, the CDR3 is TGTGCCAGCAGCCCACAGGGGAACTCCTACGAGCAGTACTTC. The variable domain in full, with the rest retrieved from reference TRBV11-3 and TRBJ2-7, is EAGVVQSPRYKIIEKKQPVAFWCNPISGHNTLYWYLQNLGQGPELLIRYENEEAVDDSQLPKDRFSAERLKGVDSTLKIQPAELGDSAVYLCASSPQGNSYEQYFGPGTRLTVT.

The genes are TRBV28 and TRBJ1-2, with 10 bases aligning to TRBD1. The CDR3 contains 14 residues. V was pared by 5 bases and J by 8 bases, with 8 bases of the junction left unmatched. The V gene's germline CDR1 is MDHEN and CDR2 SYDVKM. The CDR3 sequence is CASSKTGGAWGYTF. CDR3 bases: TGTGCCAGCAGTAAGACAGGGGGCGCCTGGGGCTACACCTTC.

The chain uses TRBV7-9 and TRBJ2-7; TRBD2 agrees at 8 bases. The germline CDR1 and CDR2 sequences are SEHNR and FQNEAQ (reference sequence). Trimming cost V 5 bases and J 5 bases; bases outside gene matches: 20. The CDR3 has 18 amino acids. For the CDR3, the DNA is TGTGCCAGCAGCCAGGACCCCGGCACGACTAGCGTTGAGAACGAGCAGTACTTC. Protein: CASSQDPGTTSVENEQYF.

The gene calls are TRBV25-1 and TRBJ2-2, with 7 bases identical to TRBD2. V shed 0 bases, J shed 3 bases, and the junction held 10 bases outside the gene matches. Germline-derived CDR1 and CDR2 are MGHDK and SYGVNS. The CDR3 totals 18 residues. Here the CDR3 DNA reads TGTGCCAGCAGTGAATATATTCGGCCTAGCGGATACACCGGGGAGCTGTTTTTT. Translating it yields CASSEYIRPSGYTGELFF. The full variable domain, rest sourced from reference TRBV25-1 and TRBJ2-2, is EADIYQTPRYLVIGTGKKITLECSQTMGHDKMYWYQQDPGMELHLIHYSYGVNSTEKGDLSSESTVSRIRTEHFPLTLESARPSHTSQYLCASSEYIRPSGYTGELFFGEGSRLTVL.

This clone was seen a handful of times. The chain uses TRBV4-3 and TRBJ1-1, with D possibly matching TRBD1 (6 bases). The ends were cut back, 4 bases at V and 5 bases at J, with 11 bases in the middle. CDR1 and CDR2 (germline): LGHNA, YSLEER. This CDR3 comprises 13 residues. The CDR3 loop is CASSPGQGTEAFF. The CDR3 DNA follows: TGCGCCAGCAGCCCGGGTCAGGGGACTGAAGCTTTCTTT.

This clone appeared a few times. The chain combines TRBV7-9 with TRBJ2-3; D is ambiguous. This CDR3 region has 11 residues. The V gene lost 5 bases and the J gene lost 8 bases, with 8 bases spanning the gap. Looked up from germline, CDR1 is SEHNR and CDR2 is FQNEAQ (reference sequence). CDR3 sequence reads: CASSERGTQYF. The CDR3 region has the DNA TGTGCCAGCAGCGAACGAGGTACGCAGTATTTT.

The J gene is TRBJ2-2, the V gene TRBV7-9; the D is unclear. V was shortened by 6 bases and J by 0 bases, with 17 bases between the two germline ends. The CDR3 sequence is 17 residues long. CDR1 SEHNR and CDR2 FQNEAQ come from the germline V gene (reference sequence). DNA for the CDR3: TGTGCCAGCAGTCCCCGGTTGGCCTCCTCGAACACCGGGGAGCTGTTTTTT. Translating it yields CASSPRLASSNTGELFF.

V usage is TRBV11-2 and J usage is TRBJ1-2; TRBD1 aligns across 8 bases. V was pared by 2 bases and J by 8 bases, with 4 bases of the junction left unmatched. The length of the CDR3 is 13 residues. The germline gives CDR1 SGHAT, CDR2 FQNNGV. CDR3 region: CASSLQGARGYTF. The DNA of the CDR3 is TGTGCCAGCAGCTTACAGGGGGCGCGAGGCTACACCTTC.

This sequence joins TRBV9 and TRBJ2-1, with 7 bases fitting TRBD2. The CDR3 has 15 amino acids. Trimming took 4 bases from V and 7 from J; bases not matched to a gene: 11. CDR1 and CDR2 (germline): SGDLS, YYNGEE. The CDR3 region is CASSPPAGVGNEQFF. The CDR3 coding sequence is TGTGCCAGCAGCCCTCCGGCGGGGGTCGGGAATGAGCAGTTCTTC.

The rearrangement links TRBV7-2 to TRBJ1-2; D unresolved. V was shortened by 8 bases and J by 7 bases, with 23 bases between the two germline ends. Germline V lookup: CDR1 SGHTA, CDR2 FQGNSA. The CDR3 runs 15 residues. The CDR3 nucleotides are TGTGCCAGCCCCATGGATAACGGTGTCCTATCTGGCTACACCTTC. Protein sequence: CASPMDNGVLSGYTF. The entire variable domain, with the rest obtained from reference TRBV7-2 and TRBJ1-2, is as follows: GAGVSQSPSNKVTEKGKDVELRCDPISGHTALYWYRQSLGQGLEFLIYFQGNSAPDKSGLPSDRFSAERTGGSVSTLTIQRTQQEDSAVYLCASPMDNGVLSGYTFGSGTRLTVV.

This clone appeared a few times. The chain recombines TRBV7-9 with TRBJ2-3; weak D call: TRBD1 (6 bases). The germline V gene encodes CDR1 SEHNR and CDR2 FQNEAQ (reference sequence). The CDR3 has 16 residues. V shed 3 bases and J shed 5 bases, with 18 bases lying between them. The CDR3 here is CASSFSGNRVGDTQYF. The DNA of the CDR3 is TGTGCCAGCAGCTTCTCCGGAAACAGGGTTGGAGATACGCAGTATTTT.

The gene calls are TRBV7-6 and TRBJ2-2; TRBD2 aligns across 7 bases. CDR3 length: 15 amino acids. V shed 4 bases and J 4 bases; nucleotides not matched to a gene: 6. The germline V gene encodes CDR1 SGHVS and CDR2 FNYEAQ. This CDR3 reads CASSSAGRGTGELFF. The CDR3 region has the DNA TGTGCCAGCAGCTCGGCGGGGAGGGGCACCGGGGAGCTGTTTTTT.

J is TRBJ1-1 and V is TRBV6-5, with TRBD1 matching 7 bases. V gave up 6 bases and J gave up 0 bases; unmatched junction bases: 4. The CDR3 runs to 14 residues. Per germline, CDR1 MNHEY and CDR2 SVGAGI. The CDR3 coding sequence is TGTGCCAGCAGAACGGACAGGATGAACACTGAAGCTTTCTTT. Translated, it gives CASRTDRMNTEAFF.

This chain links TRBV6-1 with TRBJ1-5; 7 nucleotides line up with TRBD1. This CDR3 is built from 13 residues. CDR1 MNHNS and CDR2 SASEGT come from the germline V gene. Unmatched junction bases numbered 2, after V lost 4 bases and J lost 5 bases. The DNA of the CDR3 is TGTGCCAGCAGTGCAGACAGGGATCAGCCCCAGCATTTT. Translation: CASSADRDQPQHF.

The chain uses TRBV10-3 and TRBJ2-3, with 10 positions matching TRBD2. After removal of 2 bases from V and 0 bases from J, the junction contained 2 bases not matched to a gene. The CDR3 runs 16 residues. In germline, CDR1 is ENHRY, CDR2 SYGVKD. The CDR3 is CAISEVAGGSTDTQYF. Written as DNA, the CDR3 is TGTGCCATCAGTGAGGTAGCGGGGGGTAGCACAGATACGCAGTATTTT.

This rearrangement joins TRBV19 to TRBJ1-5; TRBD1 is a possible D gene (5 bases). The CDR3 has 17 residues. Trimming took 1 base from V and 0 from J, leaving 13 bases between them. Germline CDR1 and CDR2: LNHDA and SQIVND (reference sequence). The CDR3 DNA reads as TGTGCCAGTAGTATAGTGTCGGGACGGCATAGCAATCAGCCCCAGCATTTT. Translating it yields CASSIVSGRHSNQPQHF.

CDR3 protein: CASSGRQTNSPLHF. The CDR3 DNA is TGTGCCAGCAGCGGACGTCAAACCAATTCACCCCTCCACTTT. V and J are TRBV5-6 and TRBJ1-6; D call uncertain. CDR1 is SGHDT and CDR2 is YYEEEE in the germline V gene. This CDR3 has 14 residues. With 4 bases removed from V and 7 bases from J, the gap between germline ends came to 12 bases.

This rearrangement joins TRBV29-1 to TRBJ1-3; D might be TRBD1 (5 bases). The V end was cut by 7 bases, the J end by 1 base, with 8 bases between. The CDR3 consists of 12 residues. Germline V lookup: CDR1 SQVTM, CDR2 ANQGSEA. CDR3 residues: CSAGTSGNTIYF. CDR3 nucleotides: TGCAGCGCAGGGACGTCTGGAAACACCATATATTTT.

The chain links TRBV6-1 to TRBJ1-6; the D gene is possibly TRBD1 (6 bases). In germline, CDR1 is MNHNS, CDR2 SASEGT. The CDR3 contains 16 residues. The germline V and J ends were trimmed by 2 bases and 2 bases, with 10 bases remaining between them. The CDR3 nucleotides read TGTGCCAGCAGTGAACAAGGGGGGCCCTATAATTCACCCCTCCACTTT. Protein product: CASSEQGGPYNSPLHF.

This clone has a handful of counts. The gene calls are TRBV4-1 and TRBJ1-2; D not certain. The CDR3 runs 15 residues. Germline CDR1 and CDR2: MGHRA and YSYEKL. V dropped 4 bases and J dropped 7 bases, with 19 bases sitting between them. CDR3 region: CASSLSPEWARGYTF. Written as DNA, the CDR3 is TGCGCCAGCAGCCTGTCCCCGGAGTGGGCGCGTGGCTACACCTTC.

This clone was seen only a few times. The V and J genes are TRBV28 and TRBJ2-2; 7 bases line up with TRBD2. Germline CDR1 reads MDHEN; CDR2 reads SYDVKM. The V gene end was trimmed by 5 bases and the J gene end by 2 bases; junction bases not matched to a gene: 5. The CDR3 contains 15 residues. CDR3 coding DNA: TGTGCCAGCAGTCCTGGGGGGGTTAACACCGGGGAGCTGTTTTTT. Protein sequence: CASSPGGVNTGELFF.

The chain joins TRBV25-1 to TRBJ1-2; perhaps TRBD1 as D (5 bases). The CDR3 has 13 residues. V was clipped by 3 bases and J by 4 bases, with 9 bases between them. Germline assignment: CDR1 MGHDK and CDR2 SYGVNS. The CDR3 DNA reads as TGTGCCAGCAGTGATATAGGGGTCTATGGCTACACCTTC. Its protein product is CASSDIGVYGYTF.

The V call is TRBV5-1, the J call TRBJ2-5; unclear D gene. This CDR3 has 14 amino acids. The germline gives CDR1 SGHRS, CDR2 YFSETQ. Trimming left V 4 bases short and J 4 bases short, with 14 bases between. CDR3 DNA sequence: TGCGCCAGCAGCCCGAGCCCAAGCCCAGAGACCCAGTACTTC. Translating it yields CASSPSPSPETQYF. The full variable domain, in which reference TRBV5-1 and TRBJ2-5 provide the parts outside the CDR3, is KAGVTQTPRYLIKTRGQQVTLSCSPISGHRSVSWYQQTPGQGLQFLFEYFSETQRNKGNFPGRFSGRQFSNSRSEMNVSTLELGDSALYLCASSPSPSPETQYFGPGTRLLVL.

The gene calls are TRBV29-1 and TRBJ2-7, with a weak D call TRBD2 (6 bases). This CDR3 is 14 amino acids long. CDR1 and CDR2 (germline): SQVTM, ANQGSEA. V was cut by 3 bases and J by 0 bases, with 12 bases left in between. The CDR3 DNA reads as TGCAGCGTTGACGGCGGGGAAAGCTCCTACGAGCAGTACTTC. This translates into CSVDGGESSYEQYF.

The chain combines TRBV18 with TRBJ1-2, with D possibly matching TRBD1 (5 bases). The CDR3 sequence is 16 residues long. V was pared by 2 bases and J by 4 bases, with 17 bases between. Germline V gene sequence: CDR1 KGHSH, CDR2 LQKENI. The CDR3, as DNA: TGTGCCAGCTCACCAAGGGAGACAGACCCCTTCTATGGCTACACCTTC. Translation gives CASSPRETDPFYGYTF.

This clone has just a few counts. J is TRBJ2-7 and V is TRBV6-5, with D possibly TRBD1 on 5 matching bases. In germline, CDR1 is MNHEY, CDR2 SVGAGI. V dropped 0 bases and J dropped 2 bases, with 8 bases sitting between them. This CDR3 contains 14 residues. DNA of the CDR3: TGTGCCAGCAGTTACTCGGGCAGGGCCTACGAGCAGTACTTC. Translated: CASSYSGRAYEQYF.

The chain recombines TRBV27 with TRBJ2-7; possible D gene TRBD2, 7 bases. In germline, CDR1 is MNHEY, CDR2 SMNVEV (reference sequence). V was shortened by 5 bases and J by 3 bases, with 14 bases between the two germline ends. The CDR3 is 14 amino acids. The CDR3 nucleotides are TGTGCCAGCAGTACGGGGGGCCAGTTCTACGAGCAGTACTTC. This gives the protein CASSTGGQFYEQYF.

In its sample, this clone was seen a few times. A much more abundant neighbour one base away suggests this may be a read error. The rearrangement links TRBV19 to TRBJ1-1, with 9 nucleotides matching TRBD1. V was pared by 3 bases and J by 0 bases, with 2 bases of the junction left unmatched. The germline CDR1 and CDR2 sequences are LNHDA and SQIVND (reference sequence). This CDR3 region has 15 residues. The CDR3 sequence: CASSMGTGMNTEAFF. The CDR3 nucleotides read TGTGCCAGTAGTATGGGGACAGGGATGAACACTGAAGCTTTCTTT. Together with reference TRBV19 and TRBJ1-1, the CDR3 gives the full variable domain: DGGITQSPKYLFRKEGQNVTLSCEQNLNHDAMYWYRQDPGQGLRLIYYSQIVNDFQKGDIAEGYSVSREKKESFPLTVTSAQKNPTAFYLCASSMGTGMNTEAFFGQGTRLTVV.

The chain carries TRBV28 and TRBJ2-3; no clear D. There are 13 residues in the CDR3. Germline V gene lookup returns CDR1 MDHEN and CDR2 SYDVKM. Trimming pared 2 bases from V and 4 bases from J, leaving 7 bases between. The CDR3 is CASSLSVADTQYF. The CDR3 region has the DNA TGTGCCAGCAGTTTAAGTGTCGCAGATACGCAGTATTTT.